Below, 8 T cell receptor beta chains from the same sample are listed, as sequenced in a study of CD8+ T cells in alopecia areata (dated by TCRdb to the late 2010s). The library came from the immunoSEQ multiplex PCR assay. RNA was extracted from all samples and reverse transcribed into cDNA, which served as template for TCR sequencing. TCRdb took this table from immuneACCESS and kept in-frame rearrangements with V and J called. Such tables lack part of the clones; where checked against another copy, unresolved V genes explain under half of the gap, and the rest is unexplained. In this sample the table shows about 270,000 clones, and no singletons are among them. In total, the top ten clones hold about 1.2% of the sample. Cells from pooled mouse cutaneous lymph nodes were stained for CD4, CD8alpha, NKG2D, NKG2ACE and other markers and then sorted on a BD Influx. Sequencing was done on a sample of CD4+ T cells sorted from a lymph node. The receptor source for this set is a C3H/HeJ mouse with alopecia areata. Mice belonging to this strain carry MHC haplotype H2-k.

A remark on this clone: Mouse names are used for the genes. The read gets to within 4 residues of the CDR3 end, and the germline J gene fills in the rest. The chain employs TRBV13-1 and TRBJ1-1; D unclear. Trimming pared 0 bases from V and 3 bases from J, leaving 9 bases between. Germline CDR1 is NSHNY and CDR2 is SYGAGN. The CDR3 has 14 amino acids. The CDR3 sequence: CASSDARRYTEVFF. The covered CDR3 bases are TGTGCCAGCAGTGATGCTCGCAGGTACACA.

This clone was observed a handful of times. The gene names given are mouse names. The identical CDR3 is also encoded by other nucleotide sequences in the sample. The CDR3 loop is CASSDRLYEQYF. CDR3 bases read: TGTGCCAGCAGTGACAGACTCTAT. This chain connects TRBV13-3 to TRBJ2-7; D unclear. The read ends 4 residues early relative to the CDR3; the germline J gene fills the gap. This CDR3 region has 12 residues. Trimming removed 2 bases at V and 3 bases at J, with 6 bases between. Germline CDR1 reads NNHDY; CDR2 reads SYVADS.

With respect to this clone: The listed genes are named as in mouse. The sequenced CDR3 bases are TGTGCCAGCGGAACAGCAGCAAACACA. It encodes CASGTAANT. The full CDR3 is CASGTAANTEVFF. The chain joins TRBV19 to TRBJ1-1; D gene unclear. From the germline J gene comes the end of the CDR3, since the read stops 4 residues before it. Germline values: CDR1 FNHDT, CDR2 SITEND (reference sequence). V was trimmed by 7 bases and J by 0 bases, leaving 10 bases between them. The CDR3 has 13 residues.

This clone has only a few counts. Here the gene names and germline are mouse. Coverage ceases 4 residues before the CDR3 finishes, and the germline J gene fills in the end. V and J are TRBV19 and TRBJ2-3, with a possible D match to TRBD2 (6 bases). CDR1 is FNHDT, CDR2 SITEND, per germline (reference sequence). The CDR3 is made up of 15 amino acids. The V end lost 2 bases, the J end lost 1 base, and 11 bases lay between the germline ends. The CDR3 DNA, read in part, is TGTGCCAGCAGTATGGGGGGAATTGGTGCAGAA. Translated: CASSMGGIGAE. The complete CDR3 protein is CASSMGGIGAETLYF. Together with reference TRBV19 and TRBJ2-3, the CDR3 gives the full variable domain: GGIITQTPKFLIGQEGQKLTLKCQQNFNHDTMYWYRQDSGKGLRLIYYSITENDLQKGDLSEGYDASREKKSSFSLTVTSAQKNEMAVFLCASSMGGIGAETLYFGSGTRLTVL.

This clone turned up a few times. Genes and germline come from the mouse. The sequenced fragment ends 4 residues before the CDR3 boundary, so the rest is inferred from the germline J gene. This rearrangement joins TRBV19 to TRBJ1-2; 9 bases fit TRBD1. The V gene's germline CDR1 is FNHDT and CDR2 SITEND (reference sequence). This CDR3 comprises 13 residues. The part of the CDR3 DNA that was read is TGTGCCAGCAGTGGACAGGGGAGGGCC. It translates to CASSGQGRA. In full, the CDR3 is CASSGQGRADYTF.

For this clone: Each gene name is a mouse one. The read ends 4 residues early relative to the CDR3; the germline J gene fills the gap. The chain has TRBV13-1 and TRBJ2-5, with D possibly being TRBD1 (5 bases). The germline V and J ends were trimmed by 4 bases and 0 bases, with 9 bases remaining between them. Germline CDR1 is NSHNY and CDR2 is SYGAGN. The CDR3 is made up of 14 amino acids. The chain's CDR3 is CASSPDSNQDTQYF. The part of the CDR3 DNA that was read is TGTGCCAGCAGTCCCGACAGTAACCAAGAC.

A few counts support this clone. The gene names here belong to mouse. Read data end 4 residues before the CDR3 end; the end is taken from the germline J gene. This rearrangement joins TRBV13-3 to TRBJ2-4; D may be TRBD2 (5 bases). CDR1 NNHDY and CDR2 SYVADS come from the germline V gene. The CDR3 sequence is 12 residues long. CDR3 in amino acids: CASSALGNTLYF. CDR3 bases read: TGTGCCAGCAGTGCCCTGGGAAAC.

The table lists this clone with a few counts. The gene names given are mouse names. The read finishes 4 residues shy of the CDR3 end, and the germline J gene is used to complete it. The V and J genes are TRBV13-3 and TRBJ2-2; 12 bases are shared with TRBD1. Germline-derived CDR1 and CDR2 are NNHDY and SYVADS. The CDR3 extends over 16 amino acids. The J segment lost 3 bases and the V segment lost 5 bases, leaving 5 bases of the junction unmatched. The CDR3 region is CASRWDRGQDTGQLYF. CDR3 bases read: TGTGCCAGCAGATGGGACAGGGGGCAGGACACCGGG. The full variable domain, rest sourced from reference TRBV13-3 and TRBJ2-2, is EAAVTQSPRSKVAVTGGKVTLSCHQTNNHDYMYWYRQDTGHGLRLIHYSYVADSTEKGDIPDGYKASRPSQENFSLILELASLSQTAVYFCASRWDRGQDTGQLYFGEGSKLTVL.